These 23 T cell receptor beta chains share one sample of origin, sequenced in a study of T cell changes during pregnancy in multiple sclerosis. Profiling relied on immunoSEQ multiplex PCR, and the TCRdb table lists in-frame clones only, not all of them. The data show roughly 28,000 clones, with 90% to 95% seen just once and 6% to 6.5% held by the top ten. Sequenced here: CD8+ T cells from peripheral blood mononuclear cells, sampled before pregnancy. Source of these receptors: a female donor with multiple sclerosis, enrolled in a pregnancy study.

The rearrangement joins TRBV9 to TRBJ1-2; maybe TRBD1 (5 bases). CDR1 is SGDLS, CDR2 YYNGEE, per germline. This CDR3 has 12 amino acids. Trimming shortened V by 4 bases and J by 4 bases, and 8 bases separated the two germline ends. The CDR3 region has the DNA TGTGCCAGCAGCAGCGACAGCTATGGCTACACCTTC. Protein: CASSSDSYGYTF.

V gene TRBV5-4 combines with J gene TRBJ2-7; 8 bases map to TRBD2. The germline V gene encodes CDR1 SGHNT and CDR2 YYREEE (reference sequence). J was trimmed by 3 bases and V by 2 bases; bases with no gene match: 4. The CDR3 totals 14 residues. The CDR3, as DNA: TGTGCCAGCAGCTTTAGAGGGACTAGCTACGAGCAGTACTTC. Its protein product is CASSFRGTSYEQYF.

This clone is deemed medium-sized. In nucleotides, the CDR3 is TGTGCCAGCAGTCCGGGACAGGGTAGTGGATGGGACGAGCAGTACTTC. This encodes CASSPGQGSGWDEQYF. The rearrangement joins TRBV28 to TRBJ2-7; 9 nucleotides line up with TRBD1. Germline V lookup: CDR1 MDHEN, CDR2 SYDVKM. The ends lost 5 bases at V and 5 bases at J; junction bases unmatched: 13. The CDR3 length is 16 residues. The whole variable domain, filled in from reference TRBV28 and TRBJ2-7, reads DVKVTQSSRYLVKRTGEKVFLECVQDMDHENMFWYRQDPGLGLRLIYFSYDVKMKEKGDIPEGYSVSREKKERFSLILESASTNQTSMYLCASSPGQGSGWDEQYFGPGTRLTVT.

This chain joins TRBV6-1 and TRBJ2-7, with a possible D match to TRBD2 (6 bases). The CDR3 totals 14 residues. CDR1 and CDR2 (germline): MNHNS, SASEGT. Trimming pared 1 base from V and 4 bases from J, leaving 11 bases between. CDR3 loop: CASSEVPGSYEQYF. The DNA for the CDR3 is TGTGCCAGCAGTGAAGTCCCCGGGAGTTACGAGCAGTACTTC.

The CDR3 loop is CAISEQVNRGGEQYF. As DNA, the CDR3 is TGTGCCATCAGTGAACAAGTCAACCGGGGAGGGGAGCAGTACTTC. The chain carries TRBV10-3 and TRBJ2-7, with 7 bases fitting TRBD2. The germline V gene has CDR1 ENHRY and CDR2 SYGVKD. There are 15 residues in the CDR3. The ends lost 3 bases at V and 7 bases at J; junction bases unmatched: 12.

The chain employs TRBV7-9 and TRBJ1-1; 8 nucleotides align to TRBD1. CDR3 size: 17 residues. Trimming removed 7 bases from V and 3 bases from J; junction bases left unmatched: 16. Germline V CDR1 and CDR2: SEHNR, FQNEAQ (reference sequence). The CDR3 reads CASTFSRQDRADTEAFF. The CDR3 DNA sequence: TGTGCCAGCACCTTCTCCCGCCAGGACAGGGCCGACACTGAAGCTTTCTTT.

The genes are TRBV6-6 and TRBJ1-1; D is undetermined. Trimming took off 3 bases at V and 5 bases at J, with 16 bases between the two ends. Per the germline V gene, CDR1 is MNHNY and CDR2 is SVGAGI (reference sequence). CDR3 length equals 15 residues. CDR3 DNA sequence: TGTGCCAGCAGTTATTCCTCGCAGGCGTCGACTGAAGCTTTCTTT. Its translation is CASSYSSQASTEAFF.

CDR3 in amino acids: CASSSSFSRGRSYNEQFF. The CDR3 DNA sequence: TGTGCCAGCAGTTCGTCTTTCTCCAGGGGCAGGTCCTACAATGAGCAGTTCTTC. The chain combines TRBV27 with TRBJ2-1, with TRBD1 as a possible D gene (6 bases). CDR3 size: 18 residues. V lost 4 bases, J lost 1 base, and 20 bases lay in between. Germline values: CDR1 MNHEY, CDR2 SMNVEV (reference sequence).

The chain joins TRBV28 to TRBJ2-7; a possible D gene is TRBD1 (6 bases). CDR1 and CDR2 (germline): MDHEN, SYDVKM. The CDR3 length is 14 residues. Trimming took 7 bases from V and 1 from J, leaving 14 bases between them. CDR3 DNA sequence: TGTGCCAGCACCGACCAGGGGTTTTCCTACGAGCAGTACTTC. Amino acids: CASTDQGFSYEQYF.

This chain links TRBV7-3 with TRBJ2-2; 10 positions match TRBD2. V shed 5 bases and J 0 bases; nucleotides not matched to a gene: 6. The germline V gene has CDR1 SGHTA and CDR2 FQGTGA. CDR3 size: 17 residues. As DNA, the CDR3 is TGTGCCAGCAGCCGACATACTAGCGGGGCGAACACCGGGGAGCTGTTTTTT. It is translated as CASSRHTSGANTGELFF.

The rearrangement joins TRBV19 to TRBJ2-3; 8 bases match TRBD1. V shed 3 bases, J shed 2 bases, and the junction held 4 bases outside the gene matches. CDR3 length: 15 residues. Germline CDR1 is LNHDA and CDR2 is SQIVND (reference sequence). DNA for the CDR3: TGTGCCAGTAGTATTGGGACAGGTTTCACAGATACGCAGTATTTT. It translates to CASSIGTGFTDTQYF.

There are a few counts of this clone. The V and J genes are TRBV18 and TRBJ2-3, with 8 bases identical to TRBD2. Looked up from germline, CDR1 is KGHSH and CDR2 is LQKENI. Germline trimming cut 8 bases from V and 4 bases from J; bases unmatched to any gene: 8. The CDR3 covers 14 residues. The CDR3 protein is CASRKRESPDTQYF. CDR3 DNA: TGTGCCAGCCGTAAGCGGGAGTCCCCAGATACGCAGTATTTT.

V is TRBV9 and J is TRBJ1-1; the D gene is possibly TRBD1 (6 bases). CDR1 and CDR2 from the germline V gene are SGDLS and YYNGEE. Trimming took 3 bases from V and 4 from J, leaving 13 bases between them. The CDR3 length is 14 residues. The CDR3: CASSASGVGTEAFF. The CDR3 DNA reads as TGTGCCAGCAGCGCATCAGGGGTTGGCACTGAAGCTTTCTTT.

This chain joins TRBV7-9 and TRBJ2-7; 9 nucleotides match TRBD1. This CDR3 region has 15 residues. Looked up from germline, CDR1 is SEHNR and CDR2 is FQNEAQ (reference sequence). The J segment lost 5 bases and the V segment lost 4 bases, leaving 9 bases of the junction unmatched. CDR3 region: CASSSTRTGVDEQYF. For the CDR3, the DNA is TGTGCCAGCAGCTCCACAAGGACAGGGGTCGACGAGCAGTACTTC.

This chain links TRBV5-1 with TRBJ2-2; a possible D gene is TRBD1 (6 bases). V was trimmed by 5 bases and J by 1 base, leaving 12 bases between them. The germline CDR1 and CDR2 sequences are SGHRS and YFSETQ. CDR3 length: 15 residues. This CDR3 reads CASRPNRVNTGELFF. The CDR3 DNA sequence: TGCGCCAGCAGGCCTAACAGGGTGAACACCGGGGAGCTGTTTTTT.

With respect to this clone: Other DNA sequences in this specimen translate into the identical CDR3. The chain couples TRBV27 to TRBJ2-7, with 10 bases identical to TRBD2. The CDR3 has 14 residues. Germline CDR1 reads MNHEY; CDR2 reads SMNVEV (reference sequence). V trimming: 2 bases; J trimming: 4 bases; junction bases outside the gene matches: 2. This chain's CDR3 is CASSLRTSGYEQYF. CDR3 nucleotides: TGTGCCAGCAGTTTACGGACTAGCGGTTACGAGCAGTACTTC.

The chain is built from TRBV9 and TRBJ2-7; TRBD2 aligns across 13 bases. There are 15 residues in the CDR3. Losses at the gene ends were 4 bases for V and 4 bases for J; bases not matched to a gene: 5. Germline values: CDR1 SGDLS, CDR2 YYNGEE. The CDR3 DNA sequence: TGTGCCAGCAGCTTCGGGACTAGCGGGAATTACGAGCAGTACTTC. It is translated as CASSFGTSGNYEQYF.

The rearrangement links TRBV6-5 to TRBJ2-2, with D perhaps matching TRBD2 (5 bases). CDR3 length equals 13 residues. Germline CDR1 reads MNHEY; CDR2 reads SVGAGI. V was pared by 6 bases and J by 0 bases, with 5 bases between. CDR3 sequence (DNA): TGTGCCAGCAGACTAGCGAACACCGGGGAGCTGTTTTTT. Translated: CASRLANTGELFF.

The rearrangement joins TRBV5-4 to TRBJ2-2; D is possibly TRBD1 (5 bases). Trimming pared 4 bases from V and 1 base from J, leaving 8 bases between. Per the germline V gene, CDR1 is SGHNT and CDR2 is YYREEE (reference sequence). The CDR3 runs 14 residues. The CDR3 reads CASSIDRNTGELFF. CDR3 nucleotide sequence: TGTGCCAGCAGCATCGACAGGAACACCGGGGAGCTGTTTTTT.

The chain combines TRBV6-5 with TRBJ2-1, with D possibly being TRBD1 (5 bases). The CDR3 totals 15 residues. Between the trimmed V and J ends, which lost 3 bases and 2 bases, there was a span of 11 bases. Germline values: CDR1 MNHEY, CDR2 SVGAGI. The CDR3 is CASSYYQGAYNEQFF. Here the CDR3 DNA reads TGTGCCAGCAGTTATTACCAGGGCGCCTACAATGAGCAGTTCTTC.

The chain has TRBV5-1 and TRBJ2-4; 10 bases agree with TRBD1. This CDR3 spans 14 amino acids. V lost 3 bases and J lost 8; bases outside the gene matches: 5. Germline CDR1 is SGHRS and CDR2 is YFSETQ. The CDR3 bases are TGCGCCAGCAGCTCCGGGACAGGGGACGACATTCAGTACTTC. Translation gives CASSSGTGDDIQYF.

Turning to this clone: The junction and the germline gene differ at one end; a read error may be behind it. The J gene is TRBJ1-2, the V gene TRBV6-6, with D unresolved. Per the germline V gene, CDR1 is MNHNY and CDR2 is SVGAGI (reference sequence). The CDR3 length is 15 residues. The DNA of the CDR3 is TGTGCCAGCACCCCGTCGGTCCCTCCCTACTACGGCTACACCTTC. This codes for CASTPSVPPYYGYTF.

The chain recombines TRBV28 with TRBJ1-3; tentative D call: TRBD1 (6 bases). From germline, CDR1 is MDHEN and CDR2 SYDVKM. CDR3 size: 17 residues. V dropped 6 bases and J dropped 1 base, with 19 bases sitting between them. CDR3 residues: CASSPRGQLRSGNTIYF. The CDR3 region has the DNA TGTGCCAGCAGCCCTAGAGGACAGTTAAGATCTGGAAACACCATATATTTT.